This record concerns one TCR beta chain sequence. TCRdb's table, derived via immunoSEQ multiplex PCR, lists solely in-frame clones and lacks some. The sample includes 50,000 to 65,000 clones, approximately 91% of them seen just once. These data come from a study of T cell changes during pregnancy in multiple sclerosis. Germline values: CDR1 SGHNT, CDR2 YYREEE (reference sequence). This CDR3 has 17 amino acids. Trimming removed 2 bases from V and 8 bases from J; junction bases left unmatched: 8. The chain combines TRBV5-4 with TRBJ2-1; 15 nucleotides agree with TRBD2. This clonotype was sampled from a female donor with multiple sclerosis, enrolled in a pregnancy study. The source material was peripheral blood, sampled in the second trimester of pregnancy. The CDR3 nucleotides are TGTGCCAGCAGCTTAAGCCCGGGACTAGCGGGGGGACATGAGCAGTTCTTC. It translates to CASSLSPGLAGGHEQFF.